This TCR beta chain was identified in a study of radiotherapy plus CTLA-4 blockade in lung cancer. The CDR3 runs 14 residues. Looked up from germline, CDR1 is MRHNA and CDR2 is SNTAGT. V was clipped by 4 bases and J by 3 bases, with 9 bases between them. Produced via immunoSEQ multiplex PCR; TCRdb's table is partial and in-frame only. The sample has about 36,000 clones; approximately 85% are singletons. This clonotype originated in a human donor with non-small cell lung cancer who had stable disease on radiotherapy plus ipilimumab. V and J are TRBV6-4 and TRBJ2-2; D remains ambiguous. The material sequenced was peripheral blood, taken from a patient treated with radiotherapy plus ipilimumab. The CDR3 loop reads CASSVDIYTGELFF. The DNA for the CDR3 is TGTGCCAGCAGTGTCGACATTTACACCGGGGAGCTGTTTTTT.